This T cell receptor beta chain is from a study of T cell repertoires in cytomegalovirus infection. In the study overall: Indications of both CMV infection and matching HLA type were provided by public TCR beta signatures.

TCRdb redid the calling of the reads with MiXCR, one entry per CDR3 protein. The sample lists a few hundred thousand distinct CDR3 sequences, 8% to 9.5% seen once, with about 14% in the top ten. With V trimmed by 5 bases and J by 5 bases, 11 bases remained unmatched. The CDR3 has 15 residues. Germline V gives CDR1 SGHTA, CDR2 FQGNSA. Ten or more counts support this clonotype. The chain links TRBV7-2 to TRBJ1-2, with 7 bases fitting TRBD1. The sequencing sample was made of PBMCs. This sequence originates from a human donor in good health (CMV status not recorded). Some clones in this sample may be carry-over from other donors' samples. CDR3 in DNA: TGTGCCAGCAGCGCCATGGGGACAGCGGCTTATGGCTACACCTTC. The encoded protein is CASSAMGTAAYGYTF.